A selection of T cell receptor beta chains follows, all from one sample in a study of PD-1 blockade in mismatch repair-deficient tumors. Libraries were prepared by immunoSEQ multiplex PCR; TCRdb keeps only in-frame clonotypes and omits some of them. The table has 35,000 or so clones, 70% to 90% seen once. Sample: peripheral blood, taken roughly 76 weeks after starting pembrolizumab. The receptors derive from an adult with mismatch repair-deficient cancer. CDR3s include the opening cysteine and the closing phenylalanine or tryptophan.

>TRBV28|TRBJ2-7
CASRALAGRGEQYF
>TRBV18|TRBJ1-5
CASSPQQGAGSNQPQHF
>TRBV19|TRBJ1-5
CASSTKQERGGNQPQHF
>TRBV9|TRBJ2-3
CASSPYTNAPDTQYF
>TRBV7-2|TRBJ2-7
CASSLSIVAGSSYEQYF
>TRBV19|TRBJ1-1
CASPARPGLVDTEAFF
>TRBV11-3|TRBJ2-5
CASSPLPGQGTQYF
>TRBV2|TRBJ2-7
CASTPKQGGTAFSYEQYF
>TRBV28|TRBJ2-1
CASSRTGLDEQFF
>TRBV11-3|TRBJ2-7
CASSSGTGGAAYEQYF
>TRBV11-2|TRBJ2-7
CASSLARSPYEQYF
>TRBV13|TRBJ2-1
CASSPPLHRASNEQFF
>TRBV5-1|TRBJ2-1
CASSLANLAGGLDEQFF
>TRBV5-1|TRBJ2-3
CASSLAGVSTDTQYF
>TRBV15|TRBJ2-5
CATSRLLASVTQYF
>TRBV7-2|TRBJ2-5
CASSSVTWTQYF
>TRBV6-7|TRBJ1-5
CASTPIAPNQPQHF
>TRBV21-1|TRBJ2-4
CASSINSWDF
>TRBV9|TRBJ2-1
CASSVWTSGSNEQFF
>TRBV5-1|TRBJ1-1
CASRAGGATEAFF
>TRBV19|TRBJ1-5
CASSVPGGGQPQHF
>TRBV19|TRBJ1-5
CASRKQGDQPQHF
>TRBV6-5|TRBJ2-6
CASSGGSSGANVLTF
>TRBV13|TRBJ1-1
CAASGGPRLGEAFF
>TRBV10-3|TRBJ2-2
CAIRRWTSGSAGELFF
>TRBV6-1|TRBJ2-1
CASSETVGSYNEQFF
>TRBV21-1|TRBJ1-1
CASSDPYRGPEAFF
>TRBV10-1|TRBJ1-2
CASSPTKTGIGYTF
>TRBV6-1|TRBJ2-7
CASSGTAVRGDEQYF
>TRBV11-2|TRBJ2-7
CASSYGQAYEQYF
>TRBV4-2|TRBJ1-5
CASSPQGLQSMSNQPQHF
>TRBV11-3|TRBJ1-3
CASSRQASSGNTIYF
>TRBV9|TRBJ2-2
CASSGRQGSMTGELFF
>TRBV10-3|TRBJ2-1
CAIRPDLSGNEQFF
>TRBV29-1|TRBJ2-2
CSVEAKTVEHRGAVF
>TRBV27|TRBJ1-5
CASSLSSGESNQPQHF
>TRBV12-5|TRBJ2-7
CASGLARSGDRGHYEQYF
>TRBV9|TRBJ2-5
CASSVAGDETQYF
>TRBV11-3|TRBJ2-2
CASSRERPGELFF
>TRBV7-9|TRBJ1-2
CASSPASGGYTF
>TRBV6-1|TRBJ2-5
CASSVGYQETQYF
>TRBV5-4|TRBJ2-7
CASSTGQQPVGQYF
>TRBV7-2|TRBJ2-2
CASSFRARELFF
>TRBV19|TRBJ2-1
CASSVGPSDEQFF
>TRBV5-6|TRBJ1-2
CASSLSENYGYTF
>TRBV7-9|TRBJ1-5
CASSLGDGGNQPQHF
>TRBV7-8|TRBJ2-3
CASSPRTSGRSDTQYF
>TRBV9|TRBJ2-5
CASSVGTSGRMETQYF
>TRBV7-9|TRBJ1-1
CASSRGQENTEAFF
>TRBV6-5|TRBJ2-7
CASNRGLAGPREQYF
>TRBV27|TRBJ2-7
CASSLLRTGHSYEQYF
>TRBV7-8|TRBJ2-1
CASNPGLAGGPFSYEQFF